These 2 T cell receptor beta chains share one sample of origin, sequenced in a study of T-cell memory formation after mild COVID-19. TCRdb reprocessed the 5' RACE reads with MiXCR, giving one entry per CDR3 protein. Here the sample spans about 440,000 distinct CDR3 sequences, about 19% being singletons. Sequenced input: PBMCs or a T cell subset sorted from them (not recorded which). All receptors come from an adult woman who had mild COVID-19 (a few samples of this study predate the infection). Cell type and time point are not known.

The V and J genes are TRBV14 and TRBJ1-2; D not resolved. V gave up 1 base and J gave up 7 bases, with 10 bases separating them. CDR3 length: 13 residues. The germline V gene encodes CDR1 SGHDN and CDR2 FVKESK. Here the CDR3 reads CASSQARGTGYTF. CDR3 coding DNA: TGTGCCAGCAGCCAAGCGCGTGGCACTGGCTACACCTTC.

This chain uses TRBV3-1 with TRBJ2-7; 8 bases are shared with TRBD1. CDR1 and CDR2 (germline): LGHDT, YNNKEL (reference sequence). Trimming cost V 0 bases and J 5 bases; bases outside gene matches: 12. The CDR3 consists of 17 residues. CDR3 sequence (DNA): TGTGCCAGCAGCCAAGATAGGGAAGGACAGGGTACCGACGAGCAGTACTTC. Translating it yields CASSQDREGQGTDEQYF.